What follows describes a single T cell receptor beta chain. This entry is derived from a study of shared clonotypes between healthy human individuals. Every subset's genomic DNA went evenly onto several immunoSEQ plates. Clones were sequenced by immunoSEQ multiplex PCR, and TCRdb holds only the in-frame ones, with some missing. This table holds some 2,000,000 clones, approximately 94% found once. Trimming removed 6 bases from V and 0 bases from J, with 9 bases in between. CDR1 and CDR2 from the germline V gene are LNHDA and SQIVND (reference sequence). There are 14 residues in the CDR3. Sequencing was done on a sample of naive CD4+ T cells sorted from blood. Noted subset: CD45RA+ positively selected. The V call is TRBV19, the J call TRBJ1-5; D unresolved. This receptor was obtained from a man aged 18 to 30 in good health. The CDR3 spells CASSQTPSNQPQHF. CDR3 bases: TGTGCCAGTAGCCAGACACCTAGCAATCAGCCCCAGCATTTT.